This T cell receptor beta chain was found in a study of cytomegalovirus exposure and HLA in healthy donors. Study-wide context: The 90 to 150 validation repertoires used the same platform as the 600 to 750 first-cohort repertoires (as reported by a later analysis).

Method: immunoSEQ multiplex PCR; TCRdb's copy keeps in-frame clones and lacks some. This sample yields 45,000 to 65,000 clones, of which 93% are seen a single time; more than 1.5% belongs to the top ten. The approximately 120-subject validation cohort, separate from the approximately 670-subject first cohort, included the donors. For this clone: Its antigen is still unknown.

Study-wide findings and caveats: The authors enumerated 180 or so TCR beta chains as linked to cytomegalovirus.

In germline, CDR1 is MNHNS, CDR2 SASEGT. V was shortened by 8 bases and J by 15 bases, with 17 bases between the two germline ends. The CDR3 runs 12 residues. Sample: PBMCs. This receptor was taken from a young woman in good health and CMV-seropositive. The chain recombines TRBV6-1 with TRBJ1-6; D call uncertain. For the CDR3, the DNA is TGTGCCAGCGTATCGGCCGTCTCGGGCCTCCACTTT. Translating it yields CASVSAVSGLHF.